The 14 T cell receptor beta chains presented below share a single source sample, sequenced in a study of TIL therapy for anti-PD-1-resistant metastatic lung cancer. The sample's time point: pre-treatment sample, taken before nivolumab and TIL therapy. The immunoSEQ assay was v3. Using immunoSEQ multiplex PCR, the repertoire was profiled, and TCRdb retains in-frame clones only, with some absent. The repertoire has about 36,000 clones, less than 85% of them found once; the top ten carry approximately 6%. The sample consisted of blood, taken at baseline. The receptors stem from a person aged 25-79 years with non-small cell lung cancer.

This clone turned up a few times. The V and J genes are TRBV5-1 and TRBJ1-5, with unresolved D. Trimming cost V 0 bases and J 1 base, with 5 bases left between them. CDR1 is SGHRS and CDR2 is YFSETQ in the germline V gene. This CDR3 spans 14 amino acids. The CDR3 nucleotides read TGCGCCAGCAGCTTGGAAGGGAGCAATCAGCCCCAGCATTTT. This codes for CASSLEGSNQPQHF.

The chain links TRBV5-1 to TRBJ2-5; perhaps TRBD2 as D (6 bases). The CDR3 is made up of 17 amino acids. Germline-derived CDR1 and CDR2 are SGHRS and YFSETQ. The V end lost 0 bases, the J end lost 2 bases, and 17 bases lay between the germline ends. The CDR3 nucleotides read TGCGCCAGCAGCTTGGTACGGTCGGCTAGCGAACAAGAGACCCAGTACTTC. It translates to CASSLVRSASEQETQYF.

This chain uses TRBV5-4 with TRBJ2-1; TRBD1 matches 8 bases. The germline V gene has CDR1 SGHNT and CDR2 YYREEE (reference sequence). V lost 3 bases, J lost 7 bases, and 9 bases stayed unmatched. The CDR3 is 15 amino acids. CDR3 nucleotides: TGTGCCAGCAGCTCGGACAGGGTGGATGGTAATGAGCAGTTCTTC. This gives the protein CASSSDRVDGNEQFF.

The CDR3 loop is CASSIGANEQFF. The CDR3 coding sequence is TGTGCCAGTAGTATAGGCGCCAATGAGCAGTTCTTC. The rearrangement joins TRBV19 to TRBJ2-1; no reliable D call. Germline V gene data show CDR1 as LNHDA and CDR2 as SQIVND (reference sequence). The CDR3 is made up of 12 amino acids. V gave up 1 base and J gave up 6 bases, with 4 bases separating them.

The DNA of the CDR3 is TGTGCCAGCAGTGGGGGCAGGGGGGAGACCCAGTACTTC. This codes for CASSGGRGETQYF. This rearrangement joins TRBV2 to TRBJ2-5; 7 nucleotides match TRBD1. J gave up 5 bases and V 4 bases, and 4 bases lay outside the gene matches. CDR3 length: 13 residues. CDR1 and CDR2 from the germline V gene are SNHLY and FYNNEI.

This chain uses TRBV2 with TRBJ2-3, with D possibly being TRBD1 (6 bases). Germline V lookup: CDR1 SNHLY, CDR2 FYNNEI. V shed 4 bases and J shed 3 bases, with 17 bases lying between them. The CDR3 totals 16 residues. CDR3 in DNA: TGTGCCAGCAGTGCTTCTTTACAGGGCAAGACAGATACGCAGTATTTT. Its protein is CASSASLQGKTDTQYF.

J is TRBJ1-5 and V is TRBV2, with D unclear. The CDR3 has 13 amino acids. Per the germline V gene, CDR1 is SNHLY and CDR2 is FYNNEI. Trimming pared 5 bases from V and 3 bases from J, leaving 8 bases between. In nucleotides, the CDR3 is TGTGCCAGCAGTTCCGAGAACAATCAGCCCCAGCATTTT. This sequence encodes CASSSENNQPQHF.

This clone was recorded once. The chain carries TRBV5-5 and TRBJ2-7; D gene ambiguous. The CDR3 runs to 13 residues. The V end was cut by 3 bases, the J end by 5 bases, with 12 bases between. CDR1 is SGHKS and CDR2 is YYEKEE in the germline V gene (reference sequence). CDR3 DNA: TGTGCCAGCAGCTCCTCAGGTGCGCACGAGCAGTACTTC. As protein: CASSSSGAHEQYF.

V usage is TRBV18 and J usage is TRBJ2-5, with 7 bases identical to TRBD2. V lost 1 base, J lost 4 bases, and 0 bases stayed unmatched. The CDR3 is 13 amino acids. Germline CDR1 KGHSH, CDR2 LQKENI. The CDR3 DNA reads as TGTGCCAGCTCACCACTAGCGGGAGAGACCCAGTACTTC. Translated, it gives CASSPLAGETQYF.

The V call is TRBV10-2, the J call TRBJ2-6; D assignment may be TRBD1 or TRBD2 (6 bases each). Trimming removed 11 bases from V and 3 bases from J, with 17 bases in between. Looked up from germline, CDR1 is WSHSY and CDR2 is SAAADI. CDR3 length equals 15 residues. CDR3 coding DNA: TGCGCCGGTCCCTACGGGGGCTATGGGGCCAACGTCCTGACTTTC. Its translation: CAGPYGGYGANVLTF.

The chain carries TRBV6-6 and TRBJ2-7, with a weak D call TRBD2 (5 bases). The germline V gene encodes CDR1 MNHNY and CDR2 SVGAGI (reference sequence). The CDR3 runs to 14 residues. V lost 7 bases to trimming and J lost 7 bases, with 20 bases between them. As DNA, the CDR3 is TGTGCCAGCACCCCCATGGCGGGTGGCGGGGAGCAGTACTTC. It is translated as CASTPMAGGGEQYF.

This chain connects TRBV21-1 to TRBJ2-7; whether TRBD2, the table's D call, matches the DNA was not checked. TRBV21-1 is a recognized pseudogene. The CDR3 is 15 residues long. The CDR3 reads CASSNGPGGTYEQYF. In nucleotides, the CDR3 is TGTGCCAGCAGCAATGGTCCGGGGGGGACCTACGAGCAGTACTTC.

V and J are TRBV29-1 and TRBJ2-5, with D maybe TRBD2 (7 bases). Germline-derived CDR1 and CDR2 are SQVTM and ANQGSEA. The V end lost 0 bases, the J end lost 4 bases, and 15 bases lay between the germline ends. The CDR3 is 15 residues long. Here the CDR3 reads CSVEDLEGGIETQYF. In DNA, the CDR3 is TGCAGCGTTGAAGATTTAGAGGGGGGGATAGAGACCCAGTACTTC.

The genes are TRBV18 and TRBJ1-1; possible D gene TRBD1, 6 bases. From germline, CDR1 is KGHSH and CDR2 LQKENI. Between the trimmed V and J ends, which lost 3 bases and 3 bases, there was a span of 26 bases. There are 19 residues in the CDR3. The CDR3 loop is CASSPSLGSLRGAYTEAFF. CDR3 in DNA: TGTGCCAGCTCACCGTCTCTTGGCAGTTTAAGGGGGGCGTACACTGAAGCTTTCTTT. The whole variable domain, remainder taken from reference TRBV18 and TRBJ1-1, is NAGVMQNPRHLVRRRGQEARLRCSPMKGHSHVYWYRQLPEEGLKFMVYLQKENIIDESGMPKERFSAEFPKEGPSILRIQQVVRGDSAAYFCASSPSLGSLRGAYTEAFFGQGTRLTVV.